This TCR beta chain was captured by sequencing in a study of shared clonotypes between healthy human individuals. Assay: immunoSEQ multiplex PCR; the TCRdb copy retains only in-frame clones and omits some. Of under 1,900,000 clones listed, less than 99% are singletons. Turning to this clone: Its antigen remains unidentified.

CDR1 is KGHSH and CDR2 is LQKENI in the germline V gene. V lost 3 bases to trimming and J lost 2 bases, with 11 bases between them. The CDR3 sequence is 15 residues long. Study findings and constraints: Only blood samples were collected, and tissue repertoires likely differ.

This chain connects TRBV18 to TRBJ2-1; D ambiguous. The clonotype originates from a man between 25 and 39 years old in good health. Input material: naive CD4+ T cells sorted from blood. As for subset: CD45RA+ positively selected. CDR3 bases: TGTGCCAGCTCACCGGAGACGTACCCCTACAATGAGCAGTTCTTC. It specifies CASSPETYPYNEQFF.